The entry that follows covers one T cell receptor (beta chain) sequence. The target antigen is unknown. Unsorted PBMC replicate PCRs used around 300 ng DNA, 25,000 to 35,000 T cell genomes. Spread over ten immunoSEQ deep assay plates, unsorted PBMC DNA underwent sequencing. The table came from immunoSEQ multiplex PCR; TCRdb's copy has only in-frame clones and leaves some out. This sample yields about 460,000 clones, of which around 77% are seen a single time; about 11% belongs to the top ten. The CDR3 is 15 residues long. The ends lost 4 bases at V and 2 bases at J; junction bases unmatched: 6. Germline CDR1 is SGHRS and CDR2 is YFSETQ. These data come from a study of shared clonotypes between healthy human individuals. Overall study: Participating donors consisted of two women and a few men aged 18 to 49. Whole-study results and caveats: The donor pool, a small one, limited the genetic and exposure-history diversity represented.

The receptor was isolated from a woman in her forties in good health. Some clones in this sample may be carry-over from other donors' samples. The chain uses TRBV5-1 and TRBJ1-2, with 9 bases matching TRBD1. Sequencing was performed on PBMCs. CDR3 bases: TGCGCCAGCAGCCCTGGGACAGGGTTGAACTATGGCTACACCTTC. This translates into CASSPGTGLNYGYTF.